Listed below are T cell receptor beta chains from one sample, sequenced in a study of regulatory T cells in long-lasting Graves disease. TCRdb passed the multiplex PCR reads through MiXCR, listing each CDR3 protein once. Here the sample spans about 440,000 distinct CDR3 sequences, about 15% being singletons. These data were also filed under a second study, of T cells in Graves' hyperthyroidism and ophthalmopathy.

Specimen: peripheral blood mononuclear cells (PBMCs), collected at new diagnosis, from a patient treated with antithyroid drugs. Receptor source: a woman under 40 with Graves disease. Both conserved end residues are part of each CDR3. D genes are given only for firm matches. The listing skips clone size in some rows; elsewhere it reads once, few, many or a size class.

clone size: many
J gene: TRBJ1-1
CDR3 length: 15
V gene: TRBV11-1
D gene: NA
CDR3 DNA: TGTGCCAGCAGCTTAGCAAAAAAGGTGAACACTGAAGCTTTCTTT
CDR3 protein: CASSLAKKVNTEAFF

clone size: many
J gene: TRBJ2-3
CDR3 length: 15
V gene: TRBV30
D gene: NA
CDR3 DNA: TGTGCCTGGAGTGTACGATCCAGCAAGGCAGATACGCAGTATTTT
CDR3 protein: CAWSVRSSKADTQYF

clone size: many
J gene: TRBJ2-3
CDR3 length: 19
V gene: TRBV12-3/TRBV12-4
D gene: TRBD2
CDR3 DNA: TGTGCCAGCAGTCCCGGGGTAGGGCTAGCGGGAGGCATGCCTAGGGCGCAGTATTTT
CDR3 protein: CASSPGVGLAGGMPRAQYF

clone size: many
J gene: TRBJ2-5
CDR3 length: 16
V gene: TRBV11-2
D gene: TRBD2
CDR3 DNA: TGTGCCAGCAGTCAAACCACTAGCGGGAGTGTTGAGACCCAGTACTTC
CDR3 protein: CASSQTTSGSVETQYF

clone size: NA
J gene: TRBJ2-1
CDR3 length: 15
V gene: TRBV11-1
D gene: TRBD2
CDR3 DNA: TGTGCCAGCAGCTTGAGGCGGGAGAACTACAATGAGCAGTTCTTC
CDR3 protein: CASSLRRENYNEQFF

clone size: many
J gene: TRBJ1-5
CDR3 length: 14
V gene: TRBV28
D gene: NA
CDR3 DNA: TGTGCCAGCAGTTTATCCCGGGATAAATCGCCCCAGCATTTT
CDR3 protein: CASSLSRDKSPQHF

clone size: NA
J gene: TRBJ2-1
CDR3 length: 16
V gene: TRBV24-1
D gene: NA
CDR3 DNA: TGTGCCACCAGTGATTTGAGCCTAGCGAGAACCAATGAGCAGTTCTTC
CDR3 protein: CATSDLSLARTNEQFF

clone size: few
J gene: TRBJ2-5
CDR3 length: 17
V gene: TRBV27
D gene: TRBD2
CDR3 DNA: TGTGCCAGCAGTTTATTGGGACTAGCGGGAGACCAAGAGACCCAGTACTTC
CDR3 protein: CASSLLGLAGDQETQYF

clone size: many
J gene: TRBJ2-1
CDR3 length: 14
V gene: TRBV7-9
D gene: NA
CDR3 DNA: TGTGCCAGCAGCTTAGGGACCCTTAACAATGAGCAGTTCTTC
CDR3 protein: CASSLGTLNNEQFF

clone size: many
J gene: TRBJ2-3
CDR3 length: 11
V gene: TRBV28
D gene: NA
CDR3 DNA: TGTGCCAGCACCCTCGGGGATACGCAGTATTTT
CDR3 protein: CASTLGDTQYF

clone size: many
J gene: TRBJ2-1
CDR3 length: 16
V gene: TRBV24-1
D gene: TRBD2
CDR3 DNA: TGTGCCACCAGTGAAAAACTAGCGGGGTCGTACAATGAGCAGTTCTTC
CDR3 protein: CATSEKLAGSYNEQFF

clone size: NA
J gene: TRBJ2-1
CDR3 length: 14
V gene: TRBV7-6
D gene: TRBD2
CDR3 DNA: TGTGCCAGCAGCTTAAGCGGGAGTACGCATGAGCAGTTCTTC
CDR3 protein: CASSLSGSTHEQFF

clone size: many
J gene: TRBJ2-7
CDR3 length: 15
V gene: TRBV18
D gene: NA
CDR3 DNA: TGTGCCAGCTCACCTTACCAGCCTCCCTCGAGCGAGCAGTACTTC
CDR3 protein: CASSPYQPPSSEQYF

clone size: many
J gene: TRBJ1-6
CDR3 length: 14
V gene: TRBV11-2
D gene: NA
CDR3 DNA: TGTGCCAGCAGCTTAGGGGCGCAGAATTCACCCCTCCACTTT
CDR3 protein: CASSLGAQNSPLHF

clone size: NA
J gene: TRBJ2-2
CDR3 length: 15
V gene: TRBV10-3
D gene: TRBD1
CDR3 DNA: TGTGCCATCAGTTCCGGGACAGGGTCCCCCGGGGAGCTGTTTTTT
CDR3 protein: CAISSGTGSPGELFF

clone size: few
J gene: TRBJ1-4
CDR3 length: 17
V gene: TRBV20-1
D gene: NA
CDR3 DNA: TGCAGTGCTAGAGATCGATTTTCCCCGGGAAGTTCTGAAAAACTGTTTTTT
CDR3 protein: CSARDRFSPGSSEKLFF

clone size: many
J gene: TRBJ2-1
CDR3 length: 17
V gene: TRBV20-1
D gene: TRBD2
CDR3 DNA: TGCAGTGCCGCGGGCCAGGGGACTAGCGGAAACTACAATGAGCAGTTCTTC
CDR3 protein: CSAAGQGTSGNYNEQFF

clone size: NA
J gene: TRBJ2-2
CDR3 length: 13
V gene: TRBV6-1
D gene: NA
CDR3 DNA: TGTGCCAGCAGTGCCGCCGGAACCGGGGAGCTGTTTTTT
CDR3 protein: CASSAAGTGELFF

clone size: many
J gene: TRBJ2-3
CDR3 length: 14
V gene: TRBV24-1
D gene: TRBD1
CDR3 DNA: TGTGCCACCAGTTTGGACAGGGCGACAGATACGCAGTATTTT
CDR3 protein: CATSLDRATDTQYF

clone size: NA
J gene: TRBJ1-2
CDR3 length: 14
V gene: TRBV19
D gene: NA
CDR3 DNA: TGTGCCAGTAGTAAAACCCCAGGGGTGTGGGGCTACACCTTC
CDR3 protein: CASSKTPGVWGYTF

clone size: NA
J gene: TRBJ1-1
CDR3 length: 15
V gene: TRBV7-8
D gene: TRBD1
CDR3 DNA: TGTGCCAGCAGCTTTGAGACAGGGGGATACACTGAAGCTTTCTTT
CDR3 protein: CASSFETGGYTEAFF

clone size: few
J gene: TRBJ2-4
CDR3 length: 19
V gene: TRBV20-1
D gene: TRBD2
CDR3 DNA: TGCAGTGCTAGAGATGCTTGGACTAGCGGGAAAGGGGCCAAAAACATTCAGTACTTC
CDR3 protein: CSARDAWTSGKGAKNIQYF

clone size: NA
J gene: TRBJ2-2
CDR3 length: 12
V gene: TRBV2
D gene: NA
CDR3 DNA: TGTGCCAGAATTACATCGACCGGGGAGCTGTTTTTT
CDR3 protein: CARITSTGELFF

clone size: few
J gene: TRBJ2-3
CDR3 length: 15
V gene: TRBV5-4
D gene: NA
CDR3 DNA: TGTGCCAGCAGCTTCCCGGGACCCGCGGGAGATACGCAGTATTTT
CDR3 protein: CASSFPGPAGDTQYF

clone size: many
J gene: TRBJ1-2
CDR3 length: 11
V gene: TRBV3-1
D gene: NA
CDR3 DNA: TGTGCCAGCAGCCACAGGGGAGGCTACACCTTC
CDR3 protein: CASSHRGGYTF

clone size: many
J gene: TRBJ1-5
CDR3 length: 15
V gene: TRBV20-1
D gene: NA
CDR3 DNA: TGCAGTGCTAGAGATCCCGGGACTACTCATCAGCCCCAGCGTTTT
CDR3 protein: CSARDPGTTHQPQRF

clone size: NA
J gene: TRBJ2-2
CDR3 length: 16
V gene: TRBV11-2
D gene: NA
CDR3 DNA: TGTGCCAGCAGCTTCGGGGTGGCAATCCAGCCCGGGGAGCTGTTTTTT
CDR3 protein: CASSFGVAIQPGELFF

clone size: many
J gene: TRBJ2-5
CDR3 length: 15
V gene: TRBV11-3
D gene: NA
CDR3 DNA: TGTGCCAGCAGCTTGGGCGGGACGTACCAAGAGACCCAGTACTTC
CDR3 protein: CASSLGGTYQETQYF

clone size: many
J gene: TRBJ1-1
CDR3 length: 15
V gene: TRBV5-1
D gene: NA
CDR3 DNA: TGCGCCAGCAGCAGCCGCACTACTATGAACACTGAAGCTTTCTTT
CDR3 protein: CASSSRTTMNTEAFF

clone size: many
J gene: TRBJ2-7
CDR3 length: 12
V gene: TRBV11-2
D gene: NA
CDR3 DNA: TGTGCCAGCAGCTTATTTAACGGAGAGCAGTACTTC
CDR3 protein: CASSLFNGEQYF

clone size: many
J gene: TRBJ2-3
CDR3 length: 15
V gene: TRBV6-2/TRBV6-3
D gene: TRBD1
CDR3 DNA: TGTGCCAGCAGGGTGGACAGGGAATATCGGGATACGCAGTATTTT
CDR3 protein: CASRVDREYRDTQYF

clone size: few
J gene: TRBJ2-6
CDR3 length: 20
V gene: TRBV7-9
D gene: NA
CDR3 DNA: TGTGCCAGCAGCACCACCTCATGGGACCGAGACGCCTCTGGGGCCAACGTCCTGACTTTC
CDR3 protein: CASSTTSWDRDASGANVLTF

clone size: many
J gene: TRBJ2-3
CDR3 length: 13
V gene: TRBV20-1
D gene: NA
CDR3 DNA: TGCAGTGCTAGCGGGATCACTACAGATACGCAGTATTTT
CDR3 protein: CSASGITTDTQYF

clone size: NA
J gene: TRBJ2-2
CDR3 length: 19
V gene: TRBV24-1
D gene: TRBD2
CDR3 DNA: TGTGCCACCAGTGACCCTTACCCTGGACTAGCGGGAATGGCCGGGGAGCTGTTTTTT
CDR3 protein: CATSDPYPGLAGMAGELFF

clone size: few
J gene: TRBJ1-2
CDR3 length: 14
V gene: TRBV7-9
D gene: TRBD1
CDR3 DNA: TGTGCCAGCAGCTTAACAGGGGAAACGTATGGCTACACCTTC
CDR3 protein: CASSLTGETYGYTF

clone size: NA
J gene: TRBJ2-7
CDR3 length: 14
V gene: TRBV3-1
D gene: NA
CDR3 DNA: TGTGCCAGCAGCCAAGGATCCCAGGGGATCAAGCAGTACTTC
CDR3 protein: CASSQGSQGIKQYF

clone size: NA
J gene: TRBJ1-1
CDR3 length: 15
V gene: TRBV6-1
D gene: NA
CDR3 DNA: TGTGCCAGCAGTGAAGCTCGGGGAGATATGGGTGAAGCTTTCTTT
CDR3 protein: CASSEARGDMGEAFF

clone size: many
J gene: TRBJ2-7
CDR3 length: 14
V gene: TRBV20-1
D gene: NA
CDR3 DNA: TGCAGTGCTAGACCCCGGGACCGCACCTACGAGCAGTACTTC
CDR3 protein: CSARPRDRTYEQYF

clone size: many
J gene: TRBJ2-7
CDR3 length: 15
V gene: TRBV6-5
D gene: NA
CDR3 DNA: TGTGCCAGCAGTTACTCCGGGACGGCAGCCTACGAGCAGTACTTC
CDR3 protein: CASSYSGTAAYEQYF

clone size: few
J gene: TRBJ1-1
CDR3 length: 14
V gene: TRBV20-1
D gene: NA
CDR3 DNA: TGCAGTGCTAGTGTGGCGGGGCGGGGCACTGAAGCTTTCTTT
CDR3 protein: CSASVAGRGTEAFF

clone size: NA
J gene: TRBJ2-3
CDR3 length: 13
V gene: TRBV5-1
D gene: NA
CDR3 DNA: TGTGCCAGCAGCACCCTATTTCTAGATACGCAGTATTTT
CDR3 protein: CASSTLFLDTQYF

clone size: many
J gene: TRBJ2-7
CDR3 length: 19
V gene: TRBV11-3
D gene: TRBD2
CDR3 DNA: TGTGCCAGCACCGCCGTACTAGGCGCGGGAGCCCCAGGACCCTACGAGCAGTACTTC
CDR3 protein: CASTAVLGAGAPGPYEQYF

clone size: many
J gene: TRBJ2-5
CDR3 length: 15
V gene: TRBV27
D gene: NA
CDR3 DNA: TGTGCCAGCAGTGCTAGCCGAGGGGTCGGGAAGACCCAGTACTTC
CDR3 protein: CASSASRGVGKTQYF

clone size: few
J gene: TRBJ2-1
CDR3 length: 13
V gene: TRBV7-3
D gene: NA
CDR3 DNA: TGTGCCAGCAGCTCCCCGCCCAGGAATGAGCAGTTCTTC
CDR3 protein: CASSSPPRNEQFF

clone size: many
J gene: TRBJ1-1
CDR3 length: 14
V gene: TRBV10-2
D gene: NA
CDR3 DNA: TGCGCCAGCAGGCAGGGCGGAGGGAACACTGAAGCTTTCTTT
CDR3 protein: CASRQGGGNTEAFF

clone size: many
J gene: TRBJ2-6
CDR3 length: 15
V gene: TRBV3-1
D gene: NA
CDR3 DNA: TGTGCCAGCAGCCAAGACAGCTCTGGGGCCAACGTCCTGACTTTC
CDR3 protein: CASSQDSSGANVLTF